Each of the 9 T cell receptor beta chains below was sequenced from the same sample in a study of blood T cell repertoires in COVID-19. Only in-frame clones appear in the TCRdb table, and some are missing; sequencing was by immunoSEQ multiplex PCR. The sample carries about 280,000 clones, roughly 85% recorded once. Sequenced material: PBMCs or T cells enriched from blood (not recorded which). Receptors were obtained from a woman between 45 and 65 years old who had recovered from COVID-19.

This rearrangement joins TRBV5-1 to TRBJ1-4; D call uncertain. This CDR3 spans 14 amino acids. Looked up from germline, CDR1 is SGHRS and CDR2 is YFSETQ. V was clipped by 2 bases and J by 8 bases, with 13 bases between them. The CDR3 loop is CASSLGGKGEKLFF. CDR3 bases: TGCGCCAGCAGCTTAGGAGGAAAAGGGGAAAAACTGTTTTTT.

The V gene is TRBV24-1, the J gene TRBJ2-1; 7 bases match TRBD1. Germline V gene sequence: CDR1 KGHDR, CDR2 SFDVKD. Trimming cost V 5 bases and J 0 bases; bases outside gene matches: 9. The CDR3 is 17 amino acids. This CDR3 reads CATSASTGSTSYNEQFF. The CDR3 DNA is TGTGCCACCAGTGCCTCGACAGGGTCTACCTCCTACAATGAGCAGTTCTTC.

The chain joins TRBV6-5 to TRBJ1-1; 8 nucleotides align to TRBD1. V was clipped by 6 bases and J by 1 base; unmatched bases: 7. The CDR3 runs to 15 residues. Germline V lookup: CDR1 MNHEY, CDR2 SVGAGI. CDR3 loop: CASRGDRSANTEAFF. The CDR3 DNA reads as TGTGCCAGCAGGGGGGACAGGTCGGCGAACACTGAAGCTTTCTTT.

This sequence joins TRBV30 and TRBJ1-2, with 9 bases that match TRBD1. The CDR3 consists of 13 residues. Trimming took 6 bases from V and 3 from J; bases not matched to a gene: 5. The germline V gene has CDR1 GTSNPN and CDR2 SVGIG (reference sequence). CDR3 residues: CACRQGGDYGYTF. DNA for the CDR3: TGTGCCTGCCGACAGGGGGGCGACTATGGCTACACCTTC.

This chain connects TRBV4-1 to TRBJ1-6; D is ambiguous. V gave up 1 base and J gave up 4 bases, with 5 bases separating them. This CDR3 contains 14 residues. CDR1 is MGHRA, CDR2 YSYEKL, per germline. The CDR3 here is CASSQVSYNSPLHF. The DNA of the CDR3 is TGCGCCAGCAGCCAAGTTTCTTATAATTCACCCCTCCACTTT.

This clone was counted between two and nine times. The chain links TRBV5-1 to TRBJ1-2; possible D gene TRBD1, 6 bases. This CDR3 contains 17 residues. V lost 2 bases and J lost 5, with 22 bases in between. Germline values: CDR1 SGHRS, CDR2 YFSETQ. This CDR3 reads CASSLSQGPEATYGYTF. The CDR3, as DNA: TGCGCCAGCAGCTTATCACAGGGCCCGGAGGCAACATATGGCTACACCTTC.

This chain connects TRBV10-2 to TRBJ2-5, with 7 bases lining up with TRBD1. CDR3 length equals 13 residues. The V gene's germline CDR1 is WSHSY and CDR2 SAAADI. Trimming at V came to 5 bases and at J to 7 bases, leaving 7 bases not matched to a gene. CDR3 coding DNA: TGCGCCAGCAGTAGTGACAGGGATGTGACCCAGTACTTC. Amino acid sequence: CASSSDRDVTQYF.

This chain uses TRBV6-1 with TRBJ1-5; D perhaps matches TRBD1 (5 bases). V lost 4 bases to trimming and J lost 7 bases, with 26 bases between them. The CDR3 is 18 residues long. CDR1 is MNHNS and CDR2 is SASEGT in the germline V gene. The CDR3 coding sequence is TGTGCCAGCAGTGGGGGGGGAGGGGAAATTAGGATCAGACAGCCCCAGCATTTT. Amino acid sequence: CASSGGGGEIRIRQPQHF.

The chain is built from TRBV6-5 and TRBJ2-1, with 10 nucleotides matching TRBD2. Looked up from germline, CDR1 is MNHEY and CDR2 is SVGAGI. V dropped 6 bases and J dropped 6; count of bases not matched to a gene: 8. This CDR3 contains 15 residues. CDR3 DNA: TGTGCCAGCAGACACAGCGGGGGGGCAGCCAATGAGCAGTTCTTC. This encodes CASRHSGGAANEQFF.